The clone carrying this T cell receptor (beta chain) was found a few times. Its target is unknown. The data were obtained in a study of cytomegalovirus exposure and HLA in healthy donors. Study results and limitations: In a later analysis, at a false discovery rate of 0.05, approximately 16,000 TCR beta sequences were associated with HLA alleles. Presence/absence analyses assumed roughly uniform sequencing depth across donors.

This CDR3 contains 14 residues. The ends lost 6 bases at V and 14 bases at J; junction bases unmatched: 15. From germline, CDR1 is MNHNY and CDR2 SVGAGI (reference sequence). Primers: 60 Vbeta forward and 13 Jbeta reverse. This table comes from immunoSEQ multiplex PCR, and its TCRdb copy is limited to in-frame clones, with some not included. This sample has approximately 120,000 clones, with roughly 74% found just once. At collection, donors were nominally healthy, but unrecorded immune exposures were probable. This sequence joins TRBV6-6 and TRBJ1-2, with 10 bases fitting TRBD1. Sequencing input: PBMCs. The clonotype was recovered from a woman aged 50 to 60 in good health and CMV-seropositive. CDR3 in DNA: TGTGCCAGCAGGCAATCCCGGACAGGGGGTCCCGCGACCTTC. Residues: CASRQSRTGGPATF.